The 20 T cell receptor beta chains below come from one sample, sequenced in a study of response to subunit inactivated influenza vaccine. A single record per CDR3 protein comes from TCRdb applying MiXCR to the RT-PCR reads. This sample has about 570,000 distinct CDR3 sequences, with around 10% found just once. A further study also used this sample, focusing on T cells expressing NK-cell markers. In that study: UMIs were included in TCR beta cDNA generated by 5'RACE template switching.

The sequences come from PBMCs from blood, collected on the day of vaccination. These receptor sequences come from a man between 45 and 60 years old who received an inactivated influenza vaccine.

The chain couples TRBV30 to TRBJ2-1, with 8 bases fitting TRBD2. V lost 2 bases to trimming and J lost 1 base; unmatched junction nucleotides: 4. The germline V gene has CDR1 GTSNPN and CDR2 SVGIG (reference sequence). There are 15 residues in the CDR3. In DNA, the CDR3 is TGTGCCTGGAGTATCGGGAGGGGATCCTACAATGAGCAGTTCTTC. Translated, it gives CAWSIGRGSYNEQFF. The entire variable domain, with the rest obtained from reference TRBV30 and TRBJ2-1, is as follows: SQTIHQWPATLVQPVGSPLSLECTVEGTSNPNLYWYRQAAGRGLQLLFYSVGIGQISSEVPQNLSASRPQDRQFILSSKKLLLSDSGFYLCAWSIGRGSYNEQFFGPGTRLTVL.

In its sample, this clonotype was seen many times. J is TRBJ2-3 and V is TRBV10-3; 8 nucleotides line up with TRBD1. This CDR3 contains 14 residues. CDR1 and CDR2 from the germline V gene are ENHRY and SYGVKD. V was pared by 10 bases and J by 1 base, with 7 bases of the junction left unmatched. Written as DNA, the CDR3 is TGTGCCACCGAGGACAGGGCAGGCACAGATACGCAGTATTTT. This gives the protein CATEDRAGTDTQYF.

This clonotype was counted between two and nine times. This chain connects TRBV4-1 to TRBJ1-2, with 11 positions matching TRBD1. Unmatched junction bases numbered 12, after V lost 5 bases and J lost 7 bases. The length of the CDR3 is 16 residues. The germline gives CDR1 MGHRA, CDR2 YSYEKL. For the CDR3, the DNA is TGCGCCAGCAGCGCCCTCGGCGGACAGGGGGCGGGTGGCTACACCTTC. Translation: CASSALGGQGAGGYTF.

This clonotype has ten or more counts. The DNA for the CDR3 is TGTGCCAGCAGTACACCGGACAGGGCCAATGAGCAGTTCTTC. It translates to CASSTPDRANEQFF. This chain joins TRBV6-6 and TRBJ2-1, with TRBD1 matching 8 bases. Trimming removed 5 bases from V and 6 bases from J; junction bases left unmatched: 6. CDR1 and CDR2 (germline): MNHNY, SVGAGI (reference sequence). This CDR3 is 14 amino acids long.

V usage is TRBV27 and J usage is TRBJ1-5, with D unclear. V was shortened by 2 bases and J by 1 base, with 9 bases between the two germline ends. This CDR3 is built from 15 residues. CDR1 and CDR2 from the germline V gene are MNHEY and SMNVEV (reference sequence). The CDR3: CASSLSGPSNQPQHF. The CDR3, as DNA: TGTGCCAGCAGTTTAAGTGGGCCGAGCAATCAGCCCCAGCATTTT.

This clonotype has a count of ten or more. J is TRBJ1-1 and V is TRBV7-9; D not resolved. V lost 1 base, J lost 0 bases, and 6 bases lay in between. Germline CDR1 SEHNR, CDR2 FQNEAQ (reference sequence). The CDR3 length is 14 residues. The CDR3 nucleotides read TGTGCCAGCAGCTTAGGCGGATTGAACACTGAAGCTTTCTTT. Its translation: CASSLGGLNTEAFF.

This clonotype was counted between two and nine times. The chain is built from TRBV4-2 and TRBJ2-1; TRBD2 matches 9 bases. The V gene end was trimmed by 4 bases and the J gene end by 6 bases; junction bases not matched to a gene: 13. The CDR3 is 17 amino acids. The germline CDR1 and CDR2 sequences are LGHNA and YNFKEQ. The CDR3 DNA reads as TGTGCCAGCAGCCCCAGCGGTGCGGGAGGGCCGAGCAATGAGCAGTTCTTC. Encoded protein: CASSPSGAGGPSNEQFF.

DNA for the CDR3: TGTGCCAGCTCACCACCGACAGATGCCTACGAGCAGTACTTC. Protein: CASSPPTDAYEQYF. The V and J genes are TRBV18 and TRBJ2-7; maybe TRBD1 (5 bases). Germline values: CDR1 KGHSH, CDR2 LQKENI. Trimming stripped 0 bases from V and 2 bases from J, with 8 bases between. The CDR3 has 14 residues.

This clonotype was detected ten times or more. The genes are TRBV9 and TRBJ2-7; 7 bases are shared with TRBD2. V lost 6 bases, J lost 3 bases, and 9 bases stayed unmatched. This CDR3 region has 14 residues. Germline assignment: CDR1 SGDLS and CDR2 YYNGEE. The CDR3 region is CASTPSPSGYEQYF. The CDR3 DNA reads TGTGCCAGCACCCCAAGTCCTAGCGGCTACGAGCAGTACTTC.

CDR3 residues: CASSQPRAKNIQYF. The CDR3 coding sequence is TGCGCCAGCAGCCAACCGAGAGCCAAAAACATTCAGTACTTC. V gene TRBV4-1 combines with J gene TRBJ2-4; D remains unclear. Trimming left V 2 bases short and J 0 bases short, with 5 bases between. The CDR3 length is 14 residues. CDR1 is MGHRA, CDR2 YSYEKL, per germline.

Points on this clonotype: This may arise from a read error, as a much more abundant clone is one base away. The genes are TRBV20-1 and TRBJ2-1; the D gene is possibly TRBD2 (6 bases). Per the germline V gene, CDR1 is DFQATT and CDR2 is SNEGSKA (reference sequence). V was pared by 7 bases and J by 9 bases, with 16 bases between. CDR3 length: 12 residues. As DNA, the CDR3 is TGCAGTGGCAGATCTCCCGGGAGTGAGCAGTTCTTC. Its protein is CSGRSPGSEQFF.

The genes are TRBV7-2 and TRBJ2-7; perhaps TRBD1 as D (5 bases). The V gene lost 3 bases and the J gene lost 7 bases, with 13 bases spanning the gap. The germline V gene encodes CDR1 SGHTA and CDR2 FQGNSA. CDR3 length: 13 amino acids. As DNA, the CDR3 is TGTGCCAGCAGCTTGGGCATCTCAGGGGAGCAGTACTTC. It specifies CASSLGISGEQYF. Combining the CDR3 with reference TRBV7-2 and TRBJ2-7 gives the whole variable domain GAGVSQSPSNKVTEKGKDVELRCDPISGHTALYWYRQSLGQGLEFLIYFQGNSAPDKSGLPSDRFSAERTGGSVSTLTIQRTQQEDSAVYLCASSLGISGEQYFGPGTRLTVT.

This clonotype was seen more than once but under ten times. The chain couples TRBV6-5 to TRBJ2-1, with D maybe TRBD2 (6 bases). The CDR3 is 14 residues long. Germline loops: CDR1 MNHEY, CDR2 SVGAGI. The V end was cut by 2 bases, the J end by 8 bases, with 13 bases between. CDR3 protein: CASSYLGRSHEQFF. Here the CDR3 DNA reads TGTGCCAGCAGTTACCTCGGGAGATCCCATGAGCAGTTCTTC.

This rearrangement joins TRBV29-1 to TRBJ2-7; 15 bases are shared with TRBD2. Germline V gene data show CDR1 as SQVTM and CDR2 as ANQGSEA. Losses at the gene ends were 4 bases for V and 7 bases for J; bases not matched to a gene: 5. The CDR3 runs 14 residues. CDR3 amino acids: CSVGPGLAGGEQYF. CDR3 coding DNA: TGCAGCGTTGGACCGGGACTAGCGGGAGGAGAGCAGTACTTC.

This clonotype was detected a few times. The chain uses TRBV6-5 and TRBJ1-2; 10 bases map to TRBD1. The CDR3 totals 17 residues. V trimming: 4 bases; J trimming: 5 bases; junction bases outside the gene matches: 13. Per the germline V gene, CDR1 is MNHEY and CDR2 is SVGAGI. The CDR3 loop is CASSSTAGTGEKYGYTF. The CDR3 coding sequence is TGTGCCAGCAGTTCTACCGCCGGGACAGGGGAGAAGTATGGCTACACCTTC.

The table lists this clonotype with a few counts. The chain uses TRBV5-1 and TRBJ2-5; 11 bases line up with TRBD2. From germline, CDR1 is SGHRS and CDR2 YFSETQ. The junction had 7 bases not matched to a gene; V was cut back by 2 bases and J by 1 base. The CDR3 totals 17 residues. For the CDR3, the DNA is TGCGCCAGCAGCTTTCTACGGACTAGCGGGTCCCAAGAGACCCAGTACTTC. This codes for CASSFLRTSGSQETQYF.

The sample holds many counts of this clonotype. This chain links TRBV7-2 with TRBJ2-1, with D possibly matching TRBD2 (5 bases). V gave up 9 bases and J gave up 5 bases, with 14 bases separating them. The CDR3 runs to 13 residues. CDR1 and CDR2 (germline): SGHTA, FQGNSA. The CDR3 loop is CASKLGPNNEQFF. The CDR3 region has the DNA TGTGCCAGTAAACTAGGGCCGAACAATGAGCAGTTCTTC.

This sequence joins TRBV20-1 and TRBJ2-4; 7 nucleotides align to TRBD2. The junction had 6 bases not matched to a gene; V was cut back by 6 bases and J by 7 bases. This CDR3 contains 12 residues. CDR1 and CDR2 from the germline V gene are DFQATT and SNEGSKA (reference sequence). The CDR3 loop reads CSAPRGSNIQYF. The CDR3 bases are TGCAGTGCGCCGCGGGGGTCGAACATTCAGTACTTC.

The chain combines TRBV6-5 with TRBJ2-7; D is unresolved. Trimming left V 0 bases short and J 4 bases short, with 10 bases between. Germline V gives CDR1 MNHEY, CDR2 SVGAGI. The CDR3 length is 14 residues. The CDR3 DNA reads TGTGCCAGCAGTTACTCCATGACGGGTTACGAGCAGTACTTC. Translation gives CASSYSMTGYEQYF.

This chain links TRBV28 with TRBJ2-3; D is possibly TRBD2 (6 bases). Germline values: CDR1 MDHEN, CDR2 SYDVKM. The CDR3 extends over 14 amino acids. Between the trimmed V and J ends, which lost 2 bases and 4 bases, there was a span of 10 bases. The CDR3 DNA reads TGTGCCAGCAGTTTAGTGTGGGGGGCAGATACGCAGTATTTT. This sequence encodes CASSLVWGADTQYF.